This T cell receptor (beta chain) stems from a study of blood T cell repertoires in COVID-19. In the study overall: Samples representing acute and convalescent COVID-19 were sourced from the United States, Italy and Spain. PBMCs, B-cell-depleted T cells, or T cells were the source of the cDNA or gDNA that made up the material.

In the authors' methods: Estimation of nucleated cell counts relied on the amplification of reference gene primers. The method was immunoSEQ multiplex PCR; TCRdb's version includes in-frame clones alone and lacks a portion of them. For V, J and clone size, that table is used; D and trimming come from the DNA. The sample carries 260,000 or so clones, roughly 82% recorded once. Trimming took 3 bases from V and 1 from J, leaving 9 bases between them. CDR1 and CDR2 from the germline V gene are SGHTA and FQGNSA. The CDR3 runs 14 residues. Specimen: peripheral blood. The chain combines TRBV7-2 with TRBJ1-1, with D uncertain. The clonotype originates from a woman aged 70 to 79 with acute or convalescent COVID-19. The CDR3 DNA reads as TGTGCCAGCAGCTTTGTCAGGTCGAACACTGAAGCTTTCTTT. Residues: CASSFVRSNTEAFF.